Listed here are 32 T cell receptor beta chains from one sample, sequenced in a study of blood T cell repertoires in COVID-19. The assay was immunoSEQ multiplex PCR, and TCRdb's table has in-frame clones only and misses some. The table lists roughly 100,000 clones, under 80% of them singletons. The source material was peripheral blood. The source of these receptors is a woman between 65 and 79 years old with acute or convalescent COVID-19.

The J gene is TRBJ2-3, the V gene TRBV28; a possible D gene is TRBD2 (7 bases). Germline V gene data show CDR1 as MDHEN and CDR2 as SYDVKM. V lost 6 bases and J lost 10, with 26 bases in between. This CDR3 is 16 amino acids long. In nucleotides, the CDR3 is TGTGCCAGCAGAGTGTCCGGGGGGCAAGTCCCCGGAGCGCAGTATTTT. It yields the protein CASRVSGGQVPGAQYF. Full variable domain (missing parts from reference TRBV28 and TRBJ2-3): DVKVTQSSRYLVKRTGEKVFLECVQDMDHENMFWYRQDPGLGLRLIYFSYDVKMKEKGDIPEGYSVSREKKERFSLILESASTNQTSMYLCASRVSGGQVPGAQYFGPGTRLTVL.

This rearrangement joins TRBV28 to TRBJ1-2; TRBD1 agrees at 10 bases. V dropped 4 bases and J dropped 4; count of bases not matched to a gene: 3. This CDR3 has 14 residues. Germline V gene sequence: CDR1 MDHEN, CDR2 SYDVKM. CDR3 loop: CASSSGTGVYGYTF. The CDR3 DNA follows: TGTGCCAGCAGTTCCGGGACAGGGGTCTATGGCTACACCTTC.

CDR3 sequence: CASSLRTGANNQPQHF. CDR3 coding DNA: TGTGCCAGCAGTCTAAGGACAGGGGCAAACAATCAGCCCCAGCATTTT. The rearrangement links TRBV6-6 to TRBJ1-5; 9 positions match TRBD1. This CDR3 has 16 residues. CDR1 is MNHNY, CDR2 SVGAGI, per germline (reference sequence). After removal of 5 bases from V and 3 bases from J, the junction contained 8 bases not matched to a gene.

A single count supports this clone. This chain joins TRBV18 and TRBJ1-4; 12 nucleotides align to TRBD1. Germline V gives CDR1 KGHSH, CDR2 LQKENI. The CDR3 has 16 residues. The V gene end was trimmed by 3 bases and the J gene end by 5 bases; junction bases not matched to a gene: 4. Here the CDR3 DNA reads TGTGCCAGCTCACCCGGGACAGGGGGCTTGAATGAAAAACTGTTTTTT. As protein: CASSPGTGGLNEKLFF.

V and J are TRBV7-2 and TRBJ2-7, with TRBD1 as a possible D gene (6 bases). Trimming pared 1 base from V and 4 bases from J, leaving 17 bases between. The CDR3 totals 16 residues. Germline loops: CDR1 SGHTA, CDR2 FQGNSA. In DNA, the CDR3 is TGTGCCAGCAGCTTAGGCAGGGGAGTTTCTGGGTACGAGCAGTACTTC. It encodes CASSLGRGVSGYEQYF.

CDR3 coding DNA: TGTGCCAGCAGCTTATTATCTTTAGCTGGCTCCTACGAGCAGTACTTC. As protein: CASSLLSLAGSYEQYF. The chain recombines TRBV7-2 with TRBJ2-7; D ambiguous. Trimming stripped 2 bases from V and 0 bases from J, with 14 bases between. Germline V gene data show CDR1 as SGHTA and CDR2 as FQGNSA. The CDR3 runs to 16 residues.

The DNA of the CDR3 is TGTGCCACCAGCAGAGATGCGGGGAGCGAGCAGTACTTC. Amino acids: CATSRDAGSEQYF. This sequence joins TRBV15 and TRBJ2-7; D perhaps matches TRBD2 (6 bases). CDR1 and CDR2 (germline): LNHNV, YYDKDF (reference sequence). The CDR3 is made up of 13 amino acids. V was pared by 0 bases and J by 6 bases, with 9 bases between.

The chain links TRBV3-1 (or the pseudogene TRBV3-2) to TRBJ1-3; no reliable D call. Looked up from germline, CDR1 is LGHDT and CDR2 is YNNKEL (reference sequence). V gave up 0 bases and J gave up 4 bases, with 10 bases separating them. CDR3 length: 15 amino acids. Here the CDR3 reads CASSQDLRRGNTIYF. The CDR3 DNA reads TGTGCCAGCAGCCAAGATTTAAGGCGGGGAAACACCATATATTTT.

The rearrangement joins TRBV6-6 to TRBJ1-1; the D gene is possibly TRBD1 (5 bases). The ends were cut back, 0 bases at V and 4 bases at J, with 9 bases in the middle. CDR1 is MNHNY and CDR2 is SVGAGI in the germline V gene (reference sequence). This CDR3 region has 14 residues. Here the CDR3 DNA reads TGTGCCAGCAGTTACTCTGGGGGGACCACTGAAGCTTTCTTT. It codes for CASSYSGGTTEAFF.

Details on this clone: Distinct nucleotide sequences in the sample also encode this CDR3. This sequence joins TRBV19 and TRBJ1-5; 8 bases map to TRBD1. J gave up 1 base and V 3 bases, and 2 bases lay outside the gene matches. Germline V gene lookup returns CDR1 LNHDA and CDR2 SQIVND (reference sequence). The CDR3 runs 15 residues. This CDR3 reads CASSIRQGSNQPQHF. DNA of the CDR3: TGTGCCAGTAGTATCCGACAGGGGAGCAATCAGCCCCAGCATTTT.

V and J are TRBV5-8 and TRBJ1-5, with D tentatively TRBD1 (6 bases). CDR1 and CDR2 (germline): SGHTS, YDEGEE. CDR3 size: 17 residues. Trimming removed 4 bases from V and 2 bases from J, with 19 bases in between. CDR3 in amino acids: CASSPIEQGFGNQPQHF. The DNA of the CDR3 is TGTGCCAGCAGCCCTATTGAACAGGGATTCGGCAATCAGCCCCAGCATTTT. Combining the CDR3 with reference TRBV5-8 and TRBJ1-5 gives the whole variable domain EAGVTQSPTHLIKTRGQQATLRCSPISGHTSVYWYQQALGLGLQFLLWYDEGEERNRGNFPPRFSGRQFPNYSSELNVNALELEDSALYLCASSPIEQGFGNQPQHFGDGTRLSIL.

The chain links TRBV9 to TRBJ2-1; D is possibly TRBD1 (7 bases). Trimming took 4 bases from V and 7 from J, leaving 12 bases between them. The length of the CDR3 is 13 residues. CDR1 is SGDLS, CDR2 YYNGEE, per germline. This CDR3 reads CASSLTGRNEQFF. The DNA of the CDR3 is TGTGCCAGCAGCCTGACAGGGAGGAATGAGCAGTTCTTC.

J is TRBJ2-2 and V is TRBV5-4, with D perhaps TRBD1 (6 bases). The length of the CDR3 is 16 residues. Germline values: CDR1 SGHNT, CDR2 YYREEE (reference sequence). With 6 bases removed from V and 5 bases from J, the gap between germline ends came to 20 bases. CDR3 sequence: CASNNKEAGVTGELFF. DNA of the CDR3: TGTGCCAGCAACAACAAGGAGGCAGGGGTGACCGGGGAGCTGTTTTTT.

The chain joins TRBV30 to TRBJ1-6; 9 bases are a match to TRBD1. Losses at the gene ends were 2 bases for V and 9 bases for J; bases not matched to a gene: 8. The CDR3 totals 15 residues. Germline loops: CDR1 GTSNPN, CDR2 SVGIG (reference sequence). The CDR3 loop is CAWSPWTGEGSPLHF. CDR3 coding DNA: TGTGCCTGGAGTCCATGGACAGGGGAAGGTTCACCCCTCCACTTT.

The V call is TRBV10-2, the J call TRBJ2-2; TRBD1 matches 9 bases. CDR1 and CDR2 from the germline V gene are WSHSY and SAAADI. V trimming: 6 bases; J trimming: 5 bases; junction bases outside the gene matches: 4. The CDR3 is 14 residues long. CDR3 region: CASSRDRATGELFF. In nucleotides, the CDR3 is TGCGCCAGCAGCCGGGACAGGGCAACCGGGGAGCTGTTTTTT.

This chain connects TRBV18 to TRBJ1-3; D gene unclear. From germline, CDR1 is KGHSH and CDR2 LQKENI. The CDR3 totals 15 residues. V was cut by 0 bases and J by 6 bases, with 12 bases left in between. In DNA form, the CDR3 reads TGTGCCAGCTCACCACCGGTACAGCAGATAAACACCATATATTTT. As protein: CASSPPVQQINTIYF.

V is TRBV11-2 and J is TRBJ2-3, with D hard to call. V was shortened by 6 bases and J by 4 bases, with 11 bases between the two germline ends. The CDR3 is made up of 13 amino acids. Germline V gene data show CDR1 as SGHAT and CDR2 as FQNNGV. The DNA for the CDR3 is TGTGCCAGCAGTCCTCGGTTGGCAGATACGCAGTATTTT. Encoded protein: CASSPRLADTQYF.

V usage is TRBV7-2 and J usage is TRBJ2-2, with a tentative D call TRBD1 (6 bases). Germline V gene lookup returns CDR1 SGHTA and CDR2 FQGNSA. With 1 base removed from V and 0 bases from J, the gap between germline ends came to 9 bases. CDR3 size: 16 residues. CDR3 sequence (DNA): TGTGCCAGCAGCTTAGTAGGGGGAGCGAACACCGGGGAGCTGTTTTTT. Protein: CASSLVGGANTGELFF.

The chain has TRBV19 and TRBJ1-4, with D maybe TRBD1 (5 bases). V was pared by 5 bases and J by 5 bases, with 15 bases between. CDR3 size: 15 residues. CDR1 is LNHDA, CDR2 SQIVND, per germline (reference sequence). The CDR3 nucleotides are TGTGCCAGTAGTTCAGGAGGGACGCGCAATGAAAAACTGTTTTTT. Encoded protein: CASSSGGTRNEKLFF.

J is TRBJ1-1 and V is TRBV3-1 (or the pseudogene TRBV3-2); 7 bases are shared with TRBD1. Germline assignment: CDR1 LGHDT and CDR2 YNNKEL (reference sequence). V lost 2 bases and J lost 0; bases outside the gene matches: 3. The CDR3 has 15 amino acids. CDR3 DNA sequence: TGTGCCAGCAGCCAACAGGGGGACTTGAACACTGAAGCTTTCTTT. It is translated as CASSQQGDLNTEAFF.

The chain has TRBV7-2 and TRBJ2-1; 11 nucleotides match TRBD1. From germline, CDR1 is SGHTA and CDR2 FQGNSA. The CDR3 runs 12 residues. With 5 bases clipped from V and 15 bases from J, the junction kept 6 bases outside the gene matches. CDR3 nucleotides: TGTGCCAGCAGCGGACCCGGGACAGGGGGGTTCTTC. Translated: CASSGPGTGGFF.

J is TRBJ1-1 and V is TRBV4-3, with D maybe TRBD1 (5 bases). This CDR3 is built from 16 residues. The ends were cut back, 4 bases at V and 0 bases at J, with 15 bases in the middle. Germline CDR1 LGHNA, CDR2 YSLEER. The CDR3, as DNA: TGCGCCAGCAGCCCGGGGGGAAAGCTATTGAACACTGAAGCTTTCTTT. It specifies CASSPGGKLLNTEAFF.

The chain is built from TRBV9 and TRBJ1-1; D not certain. Germline V gene lookup returns CDR1 SGDLS and CDR2 YYNGEE. V was clipped by 0 bases and J by 1 base, with 7 bases between them. The CDR3 sequence is 14 residues long. The CDR3 loop is CASSVGRGNTEAFF. In DNA form, the CDR3 reads TGTGCCAGCAGCGTAGGAAGAGGGAACACTGAAGCTTTCTTT.

The chain couples TRBV5-1 to TRBJ1-1; possible D gene TRBD1, 6 bases. CDR3 length: 15 residues. V was clipped by 4 bases and J by 3 bases, with 16 bases between them. The germline V gene has CDR1 SGHRS and CDR2 YFSETQ. The CDR3 DNA reads TGCGCCAGCAGCCCAACAGGGATTTGGGACACTGAAGCTTTCTTT. Protein: CASSPTGIWDTEAFF.

The rearrangement joins TRBV5-1 to TRBJ1-1; 9 positions agree with TRBD1. V lost 4 bases to trimming and J lost 5 bases; unmatched junction nucleotides: 9. Germline CDR1 SGHRS, CDR2 YFSETQ. The CDR3 sequence is 15 residues long. The CDR3 region is CASSQERTGVTEAFF. The CDR3 coding sequence is TGCGCCAGCAGCCAAGAGCGGACAGGGGTAACTGAAGCTTTCTTT.

Regarding this clone: Different DNA sequences within this sample yield the same CDR3. The genes are TRBV6-5 and TRBJ2-2, with 8 bases matching TRBD1. Germline assignment: CDR1 MNHEY and CDR2 SVGAGI. The CDR3 is made up of 15 amino acids. J was trimmed by 4 bases and V by 0 bases; bases with no gene match: 1. The CDR3 sequence is CASSYSTGVTGELFF. In nucleotides, the CDR3 is TGTGCCAGCAGTTACTCGACAGGGGTCACCGGGGAGCTGTTTTTT.

This chain uses TRBV5-1 with TRBJ2-2; 9 nucleotides match TRBD1. Trimming took 4 bases from V and 1 from J; bases not matched to a gene: 5. Germline CDR1 is SGHRS and CDR2 is YFSETQ. This CDR3 is 16 amino acids long. For the CDR3, the DNA is TGCGCCAGCAGCCCCCGACAGGGGGGGAACACCGGGGAGCTGTTTTTT. Its translation is CASSPRQGGNTGELFF.

A single count supports this clone. The chain recombines TRBV9 with TRBJ2-3, with 10 nucleotides matching TRBD2. V was pared by 4 bases and J by 0 bases, with 8 bases of the junction left unmatched. CDR1 and CDR2 from the germline V gene are SGDLS and YYNGEE. This CDR3 region has 17 residues. The CDR3 DNA follows: TGTGCCAGCAGCCTTGGGGTGACTAGCGGGAGCACAGATACGCAGTATTTT. Translating gives CASSLGVTSGSTDTQYF. Complete variable domain (other parts from reference TRBV9 and TRBJ2-3): DSGVTQTPKHLITATGQRVTLRCSPRSGDLSVYWYQQSLDQGLQFLIQYYNGEERAKGNILERFSAQQFPDLHSELNLSSLELGDSALYFCASSLGVTSGSTDTQYFGPGTRLTVL.

The chain combines TRBV7-9 with TRBJ2-5; 7 positions match TRBD1. Trimming cost V 1 base and J 3 bases; bases outside gene matches: 5. Germline CDR1 reads SEHNR; CDR2 reads FQNEAQ (reference sequence). The CDR3 extends over 15 amino acids. The CDR3 bases are TGTGCCAGCAGCTTAGGGCAACAGGGGAAAGAGACCCAGTACTTC. Translated, it gives CASSLGQQGKETQYF. The full variable domain, in which reference TRBV7-9 and TRBJ2-5 provide the parts outside the CDR3, is DTGVSQNPRHKITKRGQNVTFRCDPISEHNRLYWYRQTLGQGPEFLTYFQNEAQLEKSRLLSDRFSAERPKGSFSTLEIQRTEQGDSAMYLCASSLGQQGKETQYFGPGTRLLVL.

The table lists this clone with a count of one. This chain connects TRBV3-1 (or the pseudogene TRBV3-2) to TRBJ1-6, with D perhaps matching TRBD1 (5 bases). Germline V gene lookup returns CDR1 LGHDT and CDR2 YNNKEL (reference sequence). With 1 base removed from V and 4 bases from J, the gap between germline ends came to 8 bases. There are 15 residues in the CDR3. The CDR3 loop is CASSQVGGYNSPLHF. The CDR3 coding sequence is TGTGCCAGCAGCCAAGTGGGGGGGTATAATTCACCCCTCCACTTT.

The chain joins TRBV18 to TRBJ2-7; TRBD1 matches at 9 bases. The CDR3 extends over 14 amino acids. The J segment lost 5 bases and the V segment lost 3 bases, leaving 5 bases of the junction unmatched. Germline assignment: CDR1 KGHSH and CDR2 LQKENI. The DNA for the CDR3 is TGTGCCAGCTCACCCCCACAGGGGGCCCACGAGCAGTACTTC. This codes for CASSPPQGAHEQYF.

The chain has TRBV27 and TRBJ1-1; D is uncertain. Between the trimmed V and J ends, which lost 7 bases and 0 bases, there was a span of 12 bases. This CDR3 is built from 14 residues. Per the germline V gene, CDR1 is MNHEY and CDR2 is SMNVEV (reference sequence). CDR3 protein: CASKVSGLNTEAFF. DNA for the CDR3: TGTGCCAGCAAGGTTTCAGGATTGAACACTGAAGCTTTCTTT.